This is a list of T cell receptor beta chains from one sample in a study of blood T cell repertoires in COVID-19. TCRdb keeps only in-frame clones here, not all; method: immunoSEQ multiplex PCR. The sample consists of 180,000 or so clones, about 89% of them appearing once. Sequencing used peripheral blood. Every receptor here comes from a man in his forties with active or convalescent COVID-19. Each CDR3 is given with its conserved first and last residue. The D gene is left open where the match is weak. A clone size is listed for some rows: how often the clone was seen (once, few, many), or a class if it is expanded.

V gene	clone size	D gene	J gene	CDR3 DNA	CDR3 protein
TRBV7-6	.	.	TRBJ1-3	TGTGCCAGCAGCTTAGCGGAGGAGAGCTCTGGAAACACCATATATTTT	CASSLAEESSGNTIYF
TRBV7-2	.	TRBD1	TRBJ1-6	TGTGCCAGCAGCACCTCCGGGACAGGGTATGGGAATTCACCCCTCCACTTT	CASSTSGTGYGNSPLHF
TRBV2	few	TRBD1	TRBJ1-1	TGTGCCAGCAGCTTACAGGGGATGAACACTGAAGCTTTCTTT	CASSLQGMNTEAFF
TRBV28	.	TRBD1	TRBJ1-1	TGTGCCAGCAGTTTATCGAGTCCCATGGACAGGTCTAACACTGAAGCTTTCTTT	CASSLSSPMDRSNTEAFF
TRBV14	few	TRBD1	TRBJ2-7	TGTGCCAGCGTGGACAGGGGACCCTTTTTCTACGAGCAGTACTTC	CASVDRGPFFYEQYF
TRBV11-3	.	TRBD1	TRBJ2-2	TGTGCCAGCAGCTTATTAACAGGGGAGAGCACCGGGGAGCTGTTTTTT	CASSLLTGESTGELFF
TRBV7-3	.	TRBD2	TRBJ2-2	TGTGCCAGCAGCTCAATACCGGGACTAGCGGCCGGGGAGCTGTTTTTT	CASSSIPGLAAGELFF
TRBV29-1	.	TRBD1	TRBJ2-7	TGCAGCGTCCGCGGACAGGGGGCACGGGACGAGCAGTACTTC	CSVRGQGARDEQYF
TRBV14	.	.	TRBJ1-1	TGTGCCAGCAGCCAAGTAATTAGTTCTAGTATGAACACTGAAGCTTTCTTT	CASSQVISSSMNTEAFF
TRBV27	.	TRBD2	TRBJ2-2	TGTGCCAGCAGTGGGGGGACTAGCATCAACGGGGAGCTGTTTTTT	CASSGGTSINGELFF